This T cell receptor beta chain was sequenced during a study of radiotherapy plus CTLA-4 blockade in lung cancer. Study-wide context: Objective responses occurred in 18% of patients; over 25% had disease control. Notes on the study in general: Early blood T cell clone dynamics reportedly forecast response best, with interferon-beta.

Germline V gives CDR1 SNHLY, CDR2 FYNNEI. With 6 bases clipped from V and 4 bases from J, the junction kept 5 bases outside the gene matches. This CDR3 region has 14 residues. The assay was immunoSEQ multiplex PCR, and TCRdb's table has in-frame clones only and misses some. The table has tens of thousands of clones, about 72% seen once; the top ten hold about 8.5%. In the case of this clone: Its antigen remains unidentified.

This rearrangement joins TRBV2 to TRBJ2-3; 9 bases align to TRBD1. The clonotype originates from a human donor with non-small cell lung cancer whose response to radiotherapy plus ipilimumab could not be evaluated. Sequencing used peripheral blood, obtained from a patient treated with radiotherapy plus ipilimumab. CDR3 in amino acids: CASRDRTGADTQYF. The CDR3 region has the DNA TGTGCCAGCAGGGACAGGACAGGGGCAGATACGCAGTATTTT.